This T cell receptor (beta chain) comes out of a study of monozygotic twins with inflammatory bowel disease. Germline CDR1 is SGHTA and CDR2 is FQGNSA. This CDR3 contains 16 residues. TCRdb reanalyzed the 5' RACE reads, giving one entry per CDR3 protein sequence and no DNA. In total, the table holds 300,000 to 450,000 distinct CDR3 sequences. This TCR derives from a human donor with ulcerative colitis or Crohn's disease, or a healthy co-twin of an affected twin (not recorded which). The sample was blood. The V call is TRBV7-2, the J call TRBJ2-1; TCRdb's assignment of TRBD1 cannot be checked, as there is no DNA. Here the CDR3 reads CASSRSTGALPREQFF.